These T cell receptor beta chains were read from a single sample in a study of cytotoxic CD8 clonotypes in ibrutinib-treated CLL. Sequencing was performed with immunoSEQ multiplex PCR; in TCRdb, only in-frame clones are kept and a portion is missing. This sample carries 300,000 to 350,000 clones, about 77% of them seen once, and the ten largest clones take 5% to 7%. Sample: PBMCs, taken before ibrutinib treatment. The source is a human donor with chronic lymphocytic leukemia. Both conserved end residues are part of each CDR3. D genes are given only for firm matches. Clone size appears in some rows only: once, few, many, or a class for an expanded clone.

.,TRBV7-9,.,TRBJ1-1,CASSYVENTEAFF,TGTGCCAGCAGCTATGTGGAGAACACTGAAGCTTTCTTT
.,TRBV7-8,.,TRBJ2-7,CASSLDRLVAGYEQYF,TGTGCCAGCAGCTTGGACAGACTAGTTGCAGGATACGAGCAGTACTTC
.,TRBV5-4,.,TRBJ2-1,CASSSFNEQFF,TGTGCCAGCAGCTCGTTTAATGAGCAGTTCTTC
.,TRBV6-1,once,TRBJ1-1,CASSRKKNTEAFF,TGTGCCAGCAGTAGAAAAAAGAACACTGAAGCTTTCTTT
.,TRBV30,.,TRBJ2-1,CAWSRNEQFF,TGTGCCTGGAGTCGGAATGAGCAGTTCTTC
TRBD1,TRBV12-5,.,TRBJ2-1,CASAQGYNEQFF,TGTGCTAGTGCACAGGGGTACAATGAGCAGTTCTTC
.,TRBV30,.,TRBJ2-1,CAWSIKNEQFF,TGTGCCTGGAGTATAAAGAATGAGCAGTTCTTC
.,TRBV21-1,.,TRBJ2-7,CASSNYSGAPHEQYF,TGTGCCAGCAGCAATTATAGCGGGGCGCCTCACGAGCAGTACTTC
TRBD1,TRBV5-1,.,TRBJ1-1,CASSLNTGGTEAFF,TGCGCCAGCAGCTTAAACACAGGGGGCACTGAAGCTTTCTTT
.,TRBV5-5,.,TRBJ2-7,CASSRGRQALTYEQYF,TGTGCCAGCAGCCGAGGCCGACAGGCCTTGACCTACGAGCAGTACTTC
.,TRBV27,.,TRBJ2-3,CASSLSLGSTDTQYF,TGTGCCAGCAGTTTATCCTTAGGGAGCACAGATACGCAGTATTTT
.,TRBV11-2,few,TRBJ1-3,CASSLYGGGPGDTIYF,TGTGCCAGCAGCTTATACGGAGGGGGGCCGGGTGACACCATATATTTT
TRBD1,TRBV27,.,TRBJ2-1,CASSPLSGQGYEQFF,TGTGCCAGCAGTCCCCTATCGGGACAGGGCTATGAGCAGTTCTTC
TRBD1,TRBV7-9,.,TRBJ2-1,CASSSGQGGSNEQFF,TGTGCCAGCAGCTCGGGACAGGGAGGAAGCAATGAGCAGTTCTTC
.,TRBV9,.,TRBJ2-7,CASSPKTGAPYEQYF,TGTGCCAGCAGCCCCAAGACGGGGGCCCCCTACGAGCAGTACTTC
.,TRBV30,.,TRBJ2-3,CAWSVQRGTDTQYF,TGTGCCTGGAGTGTACAGAGGGGAACGGATACGCAGTATTTT
.,TRBV7-2,.,TRBJ2-3,CASRRRVATADTQYF,TGTGCCAGCAGGCGGCGGGTAGCAACAGCAGATACGCAGTATTTT
.,TRBV30,.,TRBJ1-2,CAWSVGPNGYTF,TGTGCCTGGAGTGTGGGACCCAATGGCTACACCTTC
.,TRBV20-1,.,TRBJ1-2,CSVNDYGYTF,TGCAGTGTCAACGACTATGGCTACACCTTC
TRBD2,TRBV10-1,.,TRBJ2-3,CASSDWTSGDTDTQYF,TGCGCCAGCAGTGACTGGACTAGCGGGGACACAGATACGCAGTATTTT
.,TRBV5-1,.,TRBJ1-2,CASSLEGLLRDYGYTF,TGCGCCAGCAGCTTGGAGGGACTCCTAAGGGACTATGGCTACACCTTC
TRBD2,TRBV11-2,.,TRBJ2-1,CASSLRLAGGQPFF,TGTGCCAGCAGCCTAAGGCTAGCGGGAGGCCAACCGTTCTTC
.,TRBV4-1,.,TRBJ1-5,CASSQDQGYQPQHF,TGCGCCAGCAGCCAAGACCAGGGTTATCAGCCCCAGCATTTT
TRBD2,TRBV30,.,TRBJ2-1,CAWIRREWDEQFF,TGTGCCTGGATAAGGCGGGAGTGGGATGAGCAGTTCTTC
TRBD2,TRBV7-9,.,TRBJ2-7,CASSLLPGLAGGPHEQYF,TGTGCCAGCAGCCTGCTCCCCGGACTAGCGGGAGGGCCCCACGAGCAGTACTTC
.,TRBV11-3,.,TRBJ1-2,CASSFRGVLRDKDYGYTF,TGTGCCAGCAGCTTTAGAGGCGTACTCCGGGACAAAGACTATGGCTACACCTTC
TRBD1,TRBV4-3,once,TRBJ2-1,CASSQDLRDSHNEQFF,TGCGCCAGCAGCCAAGATCTCCGGGACAGCCACAATGAGCAGTTCTTC
TRBD2,TRBV5-8,once,TRBJ2-7,CASSLSSGRFPYDEQYF,TGTGCCAGCAGCCTGTCTAGCGGGAGGTTCCCCTACGACGAGCAGTACTTC
TRBD2,TRBV5-4,.,TRBJ2-3,CCGLAVDTQYF,TGTTGCGGACTAGCAGTAGATACGCAGTATTTT
.,TRBV2,few,TRBJ1-5,CASRAGSNQPQHF,TGTGCCAGCAGAGCGGGTAGCAATCAGCCCCAGCATTTT
TRBD1,TRBV5-5,.,TRBJ1-3,CASTLGQGGNTIYF,TGTGCCAGCACACTGGGACAGGGTGGAAACACCATATATTTT
.,TRBV28,.,TRBJ2-3,CASSRLFTDTQYF,TGTGCCAGCAGTCGACTCTTCACAGATACGCAGTATTTT
.,TRBV27,few,TRBJ1-4,CASSRTSRGNGGEKLFF,TGTGCCAGCAGTAGGACCTCTCGGGGGAATGGTGGTGAAAAACTGTTTTTT
.,TRBV30,.,TRBJ2-1,CAWSSLSYEQFF,TGTGCCTGGAGTTCCCTCTCCTATGAGCAGTTCTTC
TRBD1,TRBV9,.,TRBJ1-3,CASSARTGGLGNTIYF,TGTGCCAGCAGCGCACGGACAGGGGGGCTCGGAAACACCATATATTTT
TRBD1,TRBV28,few,TRBJ2-7,CASGIGTVHYEQYF,TGTGCCAGCGGCATCGGGACAGTCCACTACGAGCAGTACTTC
.,TRBV5-5,.,TRBJ1-1,CASSYSTEAFF,TGTGCCAGCAGCTACAGCACTGAAGCTTTCTTT
.,TRBV10-3,many,TRBJ2-2,CAISGQSLTGELFF,TGTGCCATCAGTGGACAGTCCCTCACCGGGGAGCTGTTTTTT
TRBD2,TRBV27,once,TRBJ2-7,CASSLYLAGGSSYEQYF,TGTGCCAGCAGTTTATACCTAGCGGGAGGCTCCTCCTACGAGCAGTACTTC
TRBD2,TRBV29-1,.,TRBJ2-7,CSVSTSDSYEQYF,TGCAGCGTCTCGACTAGCGACTCCTACGAGCAGTACTTC
TRBD1,TRBV5-8,once,TRBJ1-5,CASSSRQGWNQPQHF,TGTGCCAGCAGCTCACGACAGGGTTGGAATCAGCCCCAGCATTTT
.,TRBV11-2,.,TRBJ2-5,CASSLAHFETQYF,TGTGCCAGCAGCTTAGCACACTTCGAGACCCAGTACTTC
TRBD2,TRBV27,.,TRBJ2-1,CASTSPRRLAGNEQFF,TGTGCCAGCACCTCACCCCGTAGACTAGCGGGAAATGAGCAGTTCTTC
TRBD2,TRBV5-4,.,TRBJ2-3,CASSQGRGSGTTDTQYF,TGTGCCAGCAGCCAAGGGAGGGGTAGCGGAACCACAGATACGCAGTATTTT
.,TRBV6-5,.,TRBJ2-2,CASTLRAGTGELFF,TGTGCCAGCACTTTGAGGGCCGGGACCGGGGAGCTGTTTTTT
TRBD1,TRBV29-1,.,TRBJ1-2,CSVESRGGYGYTF,TGCAGCGTTGAATCCAGGGGGGGATATGGCTACACCTTC
.,TRBV28,.,TRBJ1-2,CASSLVDNYGYTF,TGTGCCAGCAGTTTAGTAGACAACTATGGCTACACCTTC
TRBD1,TRBV7-2,once,TRBJ1-2,CASSLGTGVQYGYTF,TGTGCCAGCAGCTTAGGGACAGGGGTTCAGTATGGCTACACCTTC
.,TRBV14,.,TRBJ1-1,CASSQEVFRNSFF,TGTGCCAGCAGCCAAGAGGTATTTCGCAATTCTTTCTTT
TRBD2,TRBV30,.,TRBJ2-1,CGGGSQDYNEQFF,TGTGGCGGGGGGTCCCAAGACTACAATGAGCAGTTCTTC
.,TRBV28,.,TRBJ2-7,CASSLWGNEQYF,TGTGCCAGCAGTTTATGGGGGAACGAGCAGTACTTC
TRBD1,TRBV7-6,.,TRBJ2-3,CASSRGQASTDTQYF,TGTGCCAGCAGCAGAGGACAGGCGAGCACAGATACGCAGTATTTT
TRBD2,TRBV5-1,.,TRBJ2-2,CASSNSGSSVGELFF,TGCGCCAGCAGTAATAGCGGGAGTAGCGTCGGGGAGCTGTTTTTT
.,TRBV27,.,TRBJ2-5,CARGTQQETQYF,TGTGCCAGAGGGACTCAACAAGAGACCCAGTACTTC
TRBD1,TRBV5-6,.,TRBJ1-5,CASSYGTEIFNQPQHF,TGTGCCAGCAGCTACGGGACAGAGATTTTTAATCAGCCCCAGCATTTT